This T cell receptor beta chain was obtained from a study of beta chain features in type 1 diabetes. General study findings and limits: Patients and controls would be equally affected if PCR favored shorter templates. VDJ junctions in type 1 diabetes patients carried more deletions and fewer insertions.

The germline V gene has CDR1 SEHNR and CDR2 FQNEAQ (reference sequence). The CDR3 has 16 residues. The trim removed 5 bases at V and 7 bases at J, leaving 9 bases unmatched. A single heparinised blood sample, averaging around 120 mL, was obtained per donor. The entirety of the isolated RNA underwent reverse transcription, so expressed TCRB transcripts were sequenced. The table came from immunoSEQ multiplex PCR; TCRdb's copy has only in-frame clones and leaves some out. This table holds fewer than 250,000 clones, over 12% found once. Note on this clone: Its antigen is undetermined.

The sequencing sample was made of naive CD4+ T cells from blood. This receptor was identified in a woman in her thirties or forties in good health. V gene TRBV7-9 combines with J gene TRBJ2-1; the match to TRBD2 covers 12 bases. The DNA of the CDR3 is TGTGCCAGCAGCCCCGCGGGGCTAGCGGGGGGGAATGAGCAGTTCTTC. It encodes CASSPAGLAGGNEQFF.